This T cell receptor beta chain appears in the sequencing data of a study of T-cell memory formation after mild COVID-19. The study's findings and limits: Mainly in CM and EM were contracting CD4+ clones; CD8+ were in EMRA. Clones that got smaller from day 15 to 85 had even CD4/CD8, while clones growing later tipped toward CD4+. Pre-infection memory already had some responding clones, implying cross-reactive memory joined.

As concerns this clonotype: Its target is unknown.

Constant-segment primers and 5'RACE yielded cDNA libraries for TCR alpha and TCR beta, each carrying sample barcodes and UMIs. A single record per CDR3 protein comes from TCRdb applying MiXCR to the 5' RACE reads. The data hold more than 300,000 distinct CDR3 sequences, with roughly 20% observed a single time. The sample taken for sequencing was PBMCs or a T cell subset sorted from them (not recorded which). This receptor was taken from a man aged 18 to 30 who had mild COVID-19 (a few samples of this study predate the infection). Cell type and time point are not known.

Here the CDR3 reads CASSFAGAGNTEAFF. CDR3 nucleotides: TGTGCCAGCAGTTTTGCGGGGGCCGGGAACACTGAAGCTTTCTTT. The chain couples TRBV7-2 to TRBJ1-1; a possible D gene is TRBD1 (6 bases). The CDR3 runs to 15 residues. V shed 6 bases and J shed 1 base, with 15 bases lying between them. CDR1 and CDR2 (germline): SGHTA, FQGNSA.